This T cell receptor (beta chain) comes out of a study of blood T cells in healthy people across ages. Study findings and constraints: There was a strong correlation between TCR beta diversity and naive T cell percentage.

This CDR3 comprises 12 residues. Trimming left V 1 base short and J 5 bases short, with 3 bases between. Germline V gene sequence: CDR1 SQVTM, CDR2 ANQGSEA. About this clonotype: Its antigen is unknown.

The second PCR ran roughly 7 to 12 cycles with a sample-barcoded 5' primer and J-beta primers. All cDNA molecules were each tagged by a template-switch adaptor with 12 random nucleotides. CDR3-containing paired-end reads numbering at least 2.5 million came from each sample. MiXCR, applied by TCRdb to the 5' RACE reads, yields one record per CDR3 protein. The top ten hold roughly 7% of the sample, which has 1,500,000 or so distinct CDR3 sequences, approximately 59% seen once. The V and J genes are TRBV29-1 and TRBJ2-6; no firm D call. The source material was blood. The receptor's source is a man younger than 35 in good health. CDR3 sequence reads: CSVEGRANVLTF. Written as DNA, the CDR3 is TGCAGCGTTGAAGGCAGGGCCAACGTCCTGACTTTC.